The sequence of this T cell receptor (beta chain) was determined in a study of response to subunit inactivated influenza vaccine. This CDR3 has 14 residues. V was clipped by 7 bases and J by 2 bases; unmatched bases: 4. CDR1 and CDR2 (germline): MNHEY, SVGEGT. TCRdb independently ran MiXCR on the RT-PCR reads; one entry per CDR3 protein. The sample holds roughly 500,000 distinct CDR3 sequences; 16% are singletons and the top ten take approximately 3%. The chain joins TRBV6-2 or TRBV6-3 to TRBJ1-5, with 8 nucleotides matching TRBD1. The sequence came from a man aged 45-69 years who received an inactivated influenza vaccine. The sequences come from CD4+ T cells sorted from PBMCs, collected around 25 months after vaccination. CDR3 nucleotide sequence: TGTGCCAGCACCGGGACAGGTGGCAATCAGCCCCAGCATTTT. Translated, it gives CASTGTGGNQPQHF.